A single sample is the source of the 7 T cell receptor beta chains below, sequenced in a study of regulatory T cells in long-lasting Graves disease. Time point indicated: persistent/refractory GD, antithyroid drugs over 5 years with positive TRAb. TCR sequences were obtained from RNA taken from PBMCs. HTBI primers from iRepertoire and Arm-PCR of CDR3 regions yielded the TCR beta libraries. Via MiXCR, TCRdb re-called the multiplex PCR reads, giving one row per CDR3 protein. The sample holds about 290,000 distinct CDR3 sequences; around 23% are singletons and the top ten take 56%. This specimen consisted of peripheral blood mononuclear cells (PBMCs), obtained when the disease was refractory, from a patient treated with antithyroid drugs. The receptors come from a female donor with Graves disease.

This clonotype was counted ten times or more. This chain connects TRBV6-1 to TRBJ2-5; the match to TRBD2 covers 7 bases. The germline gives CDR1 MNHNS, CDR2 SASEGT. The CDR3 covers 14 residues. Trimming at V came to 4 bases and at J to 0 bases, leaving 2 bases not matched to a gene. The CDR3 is CASSASGYQETQYF. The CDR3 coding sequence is TGTGCCAGCAGTGCTAGCGGTTACCAAGAGACCCAGTACTTC.

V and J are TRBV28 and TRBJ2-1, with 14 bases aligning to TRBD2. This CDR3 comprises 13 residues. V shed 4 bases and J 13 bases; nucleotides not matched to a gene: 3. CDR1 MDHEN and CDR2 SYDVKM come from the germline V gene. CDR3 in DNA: TGTGCCAGCAGTTCGGGGACTAGCGGGAGTCAGTTCTTC. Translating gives CASSSGTSGSQFF.

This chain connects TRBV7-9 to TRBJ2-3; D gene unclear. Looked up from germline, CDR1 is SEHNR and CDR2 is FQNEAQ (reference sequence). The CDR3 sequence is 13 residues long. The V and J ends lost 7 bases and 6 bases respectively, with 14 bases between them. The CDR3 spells CASMSSSGDTQYF. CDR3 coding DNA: TGTGCCAGCATGAGTTCCAGTGGGGATACGCAGTATTTT.

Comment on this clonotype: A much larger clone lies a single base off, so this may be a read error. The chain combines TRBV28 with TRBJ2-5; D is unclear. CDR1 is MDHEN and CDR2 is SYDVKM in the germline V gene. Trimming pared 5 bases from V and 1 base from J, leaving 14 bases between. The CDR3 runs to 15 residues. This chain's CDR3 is CASSPQAPTQETQYF. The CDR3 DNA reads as TGTGCCAGCAGTCCCCAGGCCCCAACCCAAGAGACCCAGTACTTC.

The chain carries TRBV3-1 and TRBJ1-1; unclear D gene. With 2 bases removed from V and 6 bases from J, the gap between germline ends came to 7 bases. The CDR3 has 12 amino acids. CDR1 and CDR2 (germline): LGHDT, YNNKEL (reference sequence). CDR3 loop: CASSQFRAEAFF. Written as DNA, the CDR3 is TGTGCCAGCAGCCAATTTAGGGCTGAAGCTTTCTTT. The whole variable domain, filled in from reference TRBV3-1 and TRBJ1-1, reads DTAVSQTPKYLVTQMGNDKSIKCEQNLGHDTMYWYKQDSKKFLKIMFSYNNKELIINETVPNRFSPKSPDKAHLNLHINSLELGDSAVYFCASSQFRAEAFFGQGTRLTVV.

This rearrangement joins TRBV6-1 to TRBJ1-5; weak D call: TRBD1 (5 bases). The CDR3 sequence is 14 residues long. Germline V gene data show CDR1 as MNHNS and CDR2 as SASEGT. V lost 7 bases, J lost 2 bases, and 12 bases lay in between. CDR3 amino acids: CASNSPGGNQPQHF. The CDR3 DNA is TGTGCCAGCAACTCTCCGGGGGGCAATCAGCCCCAGCATTTT.

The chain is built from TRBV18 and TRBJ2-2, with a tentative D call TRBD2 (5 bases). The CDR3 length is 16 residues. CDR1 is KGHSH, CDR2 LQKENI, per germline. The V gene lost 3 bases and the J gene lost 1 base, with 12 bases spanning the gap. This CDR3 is CASSPPGLENTGELFF. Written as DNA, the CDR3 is TGTGCCAGCTCACCGCCAGGACTTGAGAACACCGGGGAGCTGTTTTTT.